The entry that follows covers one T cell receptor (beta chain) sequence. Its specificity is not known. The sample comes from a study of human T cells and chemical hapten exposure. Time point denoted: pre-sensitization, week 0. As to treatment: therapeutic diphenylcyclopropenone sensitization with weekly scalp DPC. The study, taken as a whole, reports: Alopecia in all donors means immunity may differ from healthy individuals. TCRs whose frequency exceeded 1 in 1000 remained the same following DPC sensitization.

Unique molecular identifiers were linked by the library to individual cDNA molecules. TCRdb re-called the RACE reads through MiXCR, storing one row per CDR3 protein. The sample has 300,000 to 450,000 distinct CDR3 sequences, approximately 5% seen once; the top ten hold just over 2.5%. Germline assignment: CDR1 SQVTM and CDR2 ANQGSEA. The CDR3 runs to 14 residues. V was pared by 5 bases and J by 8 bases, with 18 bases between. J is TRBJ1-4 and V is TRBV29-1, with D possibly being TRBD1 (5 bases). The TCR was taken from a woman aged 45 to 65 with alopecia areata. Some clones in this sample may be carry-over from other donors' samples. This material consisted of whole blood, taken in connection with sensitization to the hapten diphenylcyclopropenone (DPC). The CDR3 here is CSVSLVRGNEKLFF. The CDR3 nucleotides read TGCAGCGTTTCCCTCGTTCGGGGGAACGAAAAACTGTTTTTT.